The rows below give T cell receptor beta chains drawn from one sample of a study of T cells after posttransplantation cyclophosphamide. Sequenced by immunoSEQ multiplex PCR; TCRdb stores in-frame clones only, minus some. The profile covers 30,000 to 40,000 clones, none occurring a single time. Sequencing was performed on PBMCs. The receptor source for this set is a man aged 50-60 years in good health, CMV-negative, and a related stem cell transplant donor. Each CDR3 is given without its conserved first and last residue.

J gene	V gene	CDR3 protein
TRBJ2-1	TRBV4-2	ASSRGPENEQF
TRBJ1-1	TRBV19	ASSGGIEAF
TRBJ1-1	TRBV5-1	ASSERQEAF
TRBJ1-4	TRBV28	ASSTSFGVTNEKLF
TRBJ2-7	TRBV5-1	ASSLNEPPRSYEQY
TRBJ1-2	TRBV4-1	ASSQDRNYGYT
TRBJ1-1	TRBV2	ASSEDSWTEAF
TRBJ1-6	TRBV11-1	ASSLITGVNSPLH
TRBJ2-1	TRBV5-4	ASSRPLALYNEQF
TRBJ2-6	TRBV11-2	ASSSTVYSGANVLT
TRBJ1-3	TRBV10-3	AISESMGEGNTIY
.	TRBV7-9	ASKEARAYEQY
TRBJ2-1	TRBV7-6	ASTQGRSSYNEQF
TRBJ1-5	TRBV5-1	ASSYGQGDQPQH
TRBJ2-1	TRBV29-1	SVGTSEHNEQF
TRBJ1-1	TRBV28	ASSPYTENTEAF
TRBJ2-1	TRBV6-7	ASSYSGPVRASAYNEQF
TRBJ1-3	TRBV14	ASSQDRAGNTIY
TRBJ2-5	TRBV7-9	ASSSRTSGEETQY
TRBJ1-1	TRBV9	ASSVGMSGVDTEAF
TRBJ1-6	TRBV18	ASSPPQGVSPLH
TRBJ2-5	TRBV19	ASSITRVETQY
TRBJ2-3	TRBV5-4	ASSQGLAGLSTDTQY
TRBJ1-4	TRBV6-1	ASRPGGVGNEKLF
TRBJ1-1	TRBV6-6	ASRTQGSNTEAF
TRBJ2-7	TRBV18	ASSPGRLAVGGSYEQY
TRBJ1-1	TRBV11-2	ASTNRGQGAYL
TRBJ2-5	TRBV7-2	ASSSGTGTETQY
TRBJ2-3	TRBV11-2	ASSLDSNTQY
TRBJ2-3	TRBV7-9	ASSQGHGGASTDTQY
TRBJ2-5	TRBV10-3	AIGQGLQETQY
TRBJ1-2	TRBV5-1	ASSPQGPNYGYT
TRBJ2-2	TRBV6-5	ASSGRDRGNWWLF
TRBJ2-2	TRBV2	ASLPGLGGRGPMGELF
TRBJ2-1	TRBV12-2	ASRKHRPLGASSYNEQF
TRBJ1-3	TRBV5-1	ASSFSGDANTIY
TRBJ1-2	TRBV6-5	ASNPSPTGYGYT
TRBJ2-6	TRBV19	ASSIDPPLAEVPGANVLT
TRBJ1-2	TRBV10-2	ASSESNRGNYGYT
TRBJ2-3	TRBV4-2	ASSQVGALGGSVDTQY
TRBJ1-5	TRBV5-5	ASSFGGIRVQPQH
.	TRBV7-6	ASSLSSGEASYEQY
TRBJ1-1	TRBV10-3	AISEGDRGTEAF
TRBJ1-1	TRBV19	ASSIGPSTRGLNTEAF